This T cell receptor (beta chain) was captured in a study of neurological immune-mediated disorders. The time point here: technical triplicate 2. The unsorted libraries had their origin in 2 million PBMCs stored at -80 C. This clonotype was observed at least ten times. The authors made cDNA by 5'RACE with 10-nucleotide random UMIs. Over 190 million TCR-beta sequences from 15-18 subjects came out of each sequencing run. TCRdb reprocessed the 5' RACE reads with MiXCR, giving one entry per CDR3 protein. The sample holds roughly 57,000 distinct CDR3 sequences, 24% seen once. The source is a man aged 60 to 75 with HTLV-1-associated myelopathy (HAM/TSP). The sequenced sample consisted of PBMCs.

The CDR3 coding sequence is TGTGCCAGCAGCCACGCCCCGGATAGACCGCGGCAGTACTTC. Protein: CASSHAPDRPRQYF. The chain combines TRBV7-9 with TRBJ2-7; D gene unclear. The CDR3 totals 14 residues. V lost 5 bases and J 9 bases, leaving 20 bases between the germline ends. The germline V gene has CDR1 SEHNR and CDR2 FQNEAQ (reference sequence). The full variable domain, in which reference TRBV7-9 and TRBJ2-7 provide the parts outside the CDR3, is DTGVSQNPRHKITKRGQNVTFRCDPISEHNRLYWYRQTLGQGPEFLTYFQNEAQLEKSRLLSDRFSAERPKGSFSTLEIQRTEQGDSAMYLCASSHAPDRPRQYFGPGTRLTVT.